The 27 T cell receptor beta chains reported below all come from one sample, sequenced in a study of T-cell memory formation after mild COVID-19. Using its own MiXCR run on the 5' RACE reads, TCRdb lists one record per CDR3 protein. Among under 200,000 distinct CDR3 sequences listed, roughly 10% were seen once. Sequencing was done on a sample of PBMCs or a T cell subset sorted from them (not recorded which). The receptors here all came from a man between 18 and 35 years old who had mild COVID-19 (a few samples of this study predate the infection). Cell type and time point are not known.

V usage is TRBV12-3 or TRBV12-4 and J usage is TRBJ1-6; D call uncertain. Trimming removed 5 bases from V and 6 bases from J, with 11 bases in between. The CDR3 sequence is 14 residues long. CDR3 sequence reads: CASSPHAVNSPLHF. The DNA for the CDR3 is TGTGCCAGCAGTCCCCACGCAGTTAATTCACCCCTCCACTTT.

This clonotype has just a few counts. The V and J genes are TRBV25-1 and TRBJ2-7, with unresolved D. Trimming removed 2 bases at V and 4 bases at J, with 3 bases between. This CDR3 spans 11 amino acids. The germline V gene has CDR1 MGHDK and CDR2 SYGVNS. The DNA of the CDR3 is TGTGCCAGCAGTGAAAGTTACGAGCAGTACTTC. This codes for CASSESYEQYF.

The chain combines TRBV7-2 with TRBJ2-5; no reliable D call. Germline CDR1 is SGHTA and CDR2 is FQGNSA. Trimming took 1 base from V and 9 from J, leaving 18 bases between them. This CDR3 region has 15 residues. In DNA, the CDR3 is TGTGCCAGCAGCTTAGATGGTCTGAGCAGGCAGTCCCAGTACTTC. Protein product: CASSLDGLSRQSQYF.

Points on this clonotype: The germline gene is not matched at one end of the junction; a read error may be the cause. The chain employs TRBV4-2 and TRBJ1-2; TRBD1 is a possible D gene (6 bases). The germline V gene encodes CDR1 LGHNA and CDR2 YNFKEQ. The CDR3 runs to 13 residues. This CDR3 is CASSQELSGHAFF. Here the CDR3 DNA reads TGTGCCAGCAGCCAAGAACTGTCGGGACATGCATTTTTC.

The sample holds many counts of this clonotype. V is TRBV12-3 or TRBV12-4 and J is TRBJ2-7; 7 nucleotides align to TRBD1. The CDR3 runs to 13 residues. The V segment lost 6 bases and the J segment 3 bases; nucleotides outside the gene matches: 5. CDR3 region: CASSPGTDYEQYF. Here the CDR3 DNA reads TGTGCCAGCAGCCCAGGGACAGACTACGAGCAGTACTTC.

This clonotype was seen at least ten times. This chain uses TRBV5-1 with TRBJ2-1; D is perhaps TRBD1 or TRBD2 (5 bases each). The length of the CDR3 is 14 residues. Per germline, CDR1 SGHRS and CDR2 YFSETQ. V was pared by 0 bases and J by 5 bases, with 9 bases between. CDR3 protein: CASSLGDLHNEQFF. The CDR3 nucleotides are TGCGCCAGCAGCTTGGGGGACCTCCACAATGAGCAGTTCTTC. The variable domain in full, with the rest retrieved from reference TRBV5-1 and TRBJ2-1, is KAGVTQTPRYLIKTRGQQVTLSCSPISGHRSVSWYQQTPGQGLQFLFEYFSETQRNKGNFPGRFSGRQFSNSRSEMNVSTLELGDSALYLCASSLGDLHNEQFFGPGTRLTVL.

This clonotype has just a few counts. The chain recombines TRBV7-2 with TRBJ2-1; 9 bases line up with TRBD2. The V and J ends lost 3 bases and 8 bases, in that order; junction bases with no gene match: 11. This CDR3 spans 16 amino acids. CDR1 SGHTA and CDR2 FQGNSA come from the germline V gene. In DNA form, the CDR3 reads TGTGCCAGCAGCTTGGTGCCAGCGGGGGGAAAATATGAGCAGTTCTTC. As protein: CASSLVPAGGKYEQFF.

This clonotype was seen more than once but under ten times. This CDR3 is CASNRDRAHEQYF. The CDR3 DNA reads TGTGCCAGCAACCGGGACAGGGCCCACGAGCAGTACTTC. The rearrangement uses TRBV2 and TRBJ2-7; 9 bases map to TRBD1. The CDR3 has 13 amino acids. Germline V gene sequence: CDR1 SNHLY, CDR2 FYNNEI. V shed 7 bases, J shed 5 bases, and the junction held 6 bases outside the gene matches.

The chain is built from TRBV19 and TRBJ2-5; 7 bases match TRBD1. The CDR3 is 13 residues long. CDR1 and CDR2 (germline): LNHDA, SQIVND (reference sequence). J lost 3 bases, V lost 10 bases, and 8 bases had no gene match. Here the CDR3 reads CATRGTAEETQYF. The DNA for the CDR3 is TGTGCCACCAGGGGGACAGCCGAAGAGACCCAGTACTTC.

This clonotype occurred many times. The chain joins TRBV5-1 to TRBJ1-1, with TRBD1 as a possible D gene (6 bases). Germline CDR1 reads SGHRS; CDR2 reads YFSETQ. Trimming removed 3 bases from V and 6 bases from J, with 12 bases in between. The CDR3 runs to 13 residues. The CDR3: CASSSTQGPEAFF. Written as DNA, the CDR3 is TGCGCCAGCAGCTCCACACAGGGTCCTGAAGCTTTCTTT.

This clonotype came up many times. The V call is TRBV7-2, the J call TRBJ2-5; a possible D gene is TRBD1 (6 bases). V was shortened by 0 bases and J by 1 base, with 6 bases between the two germline ends. This CDR3 comprises 14 residues. CDR1 SGHTA and CDR2 FQGNSA come from the germline V gene. DNA for the CDR3: TGTGCCAGCAGCTTAGCGGGGGCCCAAGAGACCCAGTACTTC. Translating gives CASSLAGAQETQYF.

This clonotype was picked up a small number of times. The chain uses TRBV6-1 and TRBJ1-2; 7 bases agree with TRBD1. Germline V CDR1 and CDR2: MNHNS, SASEGT. The CDR3 totals 15 residues. J was trimmed by 4 bases and V by 4 bases; bases with no gene match: 9. For the CDR3, the DNA is TGTGCCAGCAGTGGTCTGGACAGGCAAGCCTATGGCTACACCTTC. This encodes CASSGLDRQAYGYTF.

This clonotype was seen only a few times. V and J are TRBV4-1 and TRBJ2-3, with 9 positions matching TRBD2. This CDR3 is 15 amino acids long. V shed 6 bases and J 3 bases; nucleotides not matched to a gene: 7. Germline CDR1 is MGHRA and CDR2 is YSYEKL. The CDR3 region is CASRGGGGATDTQYF. Here the CDR3 DNA reads TGCGCCAGCAGAGGGGGCGGGGGGGCGACAGATACGCAGTATTTT.

The chain joins TRBV4-2 to TRBJ2-3; 11 nucleotides line up with TRBD2. V lost 0 bases and J lost 1; bases outside the gene matches: 0. Per the germline V gene, CDR1 is LGHNA and CDR2 is YNFKEQ. The CDR3 is 16 amino acids. CDR3 amino acids: CASSQEGLAGTDTQYF. The CDR3 DNA sequence: TGTGCCAGCAGCCAAGAGGGACTAGCGGGCACAGATACGCAGTATTTT.

This clonotype was detected ten times or more. This chain joins TRBV27 and TRBJ2-5; the D gene is possibly TRBD1 (6 bases). This CDR3 is 14 amino acids long. From germline, CDR1 is MNHEY and CDR2 SMNVEV (reference sequence). The germline V and J ends were trimmed by 8 bases and 4 bases, with 17 bases remaining between them. The CDR3, as DNA: TGTGCCAGCGCTCCCAATCAGGGGTTAGAGACCCAGTACTTC. It specifies CASAPNQGLETQYF.

This chain joins TRBV5-8 and TRBJ1-2; maybe TRBD1 (5 bases). The ends were cut back, 4 bases at V and 4 bases at J, with 14 bases in the middle. Germline lookup yields CDR1 SGHTS and CDR2 YDEGEE. The CDR3 length is 14 residues. The CDR3 sequence: CASSSLRDGYGYTF. The DNA for the CDR3 is TGTGCCAGCAGCAGCCTCCGGGACGGCTATGGCTACACCTTC.

The chain carries TRBV7-9 and TRBJ1-1; D not certain. Deletions cut 4 bases from V and 5 bases from J, with 5 bases between. Germline V lookup: CDR1 SEHNR, CDR2 FQNEAQ (reference sequence). The CDR3 contains 11 residues. CDR3 residues: CASSSETEAFF. Here the CDR3 DNA reads TGTGCCAGCAGCTCGGAGACTGAAGCTTTCTTT.

This clonotype was recorded many times. This chain joins TRBV4-3 and TRBJ1-1; D might be TRBD1 (5 bases). Germline loops: CDR1 LGHNA, CDR2 YSLEER. Trimming took off 0 bases at V and 6 bases at J, with 17 bases between the two ends. The CDR3 runs to 16 residues. The DNA for the CDR3 is TGCGCCAGCAGCCAAGAGGCCGGTCGTTTAGGGGCTGAAGCTTTCTTT. Translated: CASSQEAGRLGAEAFF.

This sequence joins TRBV3-1 and TRBJ2-1, with no clear D. The CDR3 has 13 amino acids. Germline CDR1 is LGHDT and CDR2 is YNNKEL (reference sequence). The germline V and J ends were trimmed by 1 base and 5 bases, with 6 bases remaining between them. Here the CDR3 DNA reads TGTGCCAGCAGCCAAGTCAGAGACAATGAGCAGTTCTTC. It is translated as CASSQVRDNEQFF.

This clonotype was counted between two and nine times. The chain links TRBV6-2 or TRBV6-3 to TRBJ2-7; TRBD1 matches at 10 bases. Looked up from germline, CDR1 is MNHEY and CDR2 is SVGEGT. The CDR3 extends over 14 amino acids. Trimming cost V 6 bases and J 3 bases; bases outside gene matches: 5. The DNA for the CDR3 is TGTGCCAGCAGACCCGGGACAGGGGTCTACGAGCAGTACGTC. This translates into CASRPGTGVYEQYV.

The gene calls are TRBV10-1 and TRBJ2-7; TRBD2 matches 13 bases. V lost 4 bases to trimming and J lost 2 bases; unmatched junction nucleotides: 14. This CDR3 spans 19 amino acids. Germline loops: CDR1 WNHNN, CDR2 SYGVQD (reference sequence). The CDR3 loop is CASSVATSGGPLPAYEQYV. The CDR3 coding sequence is TGCGCCAGCAGTGTAGCGACTAGCGGGGGGCCACTGCCGGCCTACGAGCAGTACGTC.

This clonotype appeared many times. The chain recombines TRBV5-1 with TRBJ1-4, with D maybe TRBD1 (6 bases). The CDR3 extends over 14 amino acids. V lost 0 bases to trimming and J lost 8 bases, with 11 bases between them. CDR1 is SGHRS and CDR2 is YFSETQ in the germline V gene. CDR3 sequence reads: CASSLDGTWEKLFF. For the CDR3, the DNA is TGCGCCAGCAGCTTGGATGGGACATGGGAAAAACTGTTTTTT.

The V gene is TRBV12-3 or TRBV12-4, the J gene TRBJ2-1; D may match TRBD1 or TRBD2 (6 bases each). Trimming removed 3 bases at V and 10 bases at J, with 19 bases between. CDR3 length: 15 amino acids. DNA of the CDR3: TGTGCCAGCAGTTTCCCTGGGGGGCCGAGGGGAGAGCAGTTCTTC. Translation gives CASSFPGGPRGEQFF.

V usage is TRBV7-2 and J usage is TRBJ2-3; a weak D match, TRBD1 (6 bases). Per the germline V gene, CDR1 is SGHTA and CDR2 is FQGNSA. CDR3 length: 15 residues. The V end lost 2 bases, the J end lost 1 base, and 10 bases lay between the germline ends. CDR3 region: CASSLFAGGTDTQYF. CDR3 in DNA: TGTGCCAGCAGCTTATTCGCAGGGGGCACAGATACGCAGTATTTT.

This clonotype has at least ten counts. The CDR3 protein is CASSGPLNSPLHF. Written as DNA, the CDR3 is TGTGCCAGCAGCGGACCACTTAATTCACCCCTCCACTTT. The rearrangement uses TRBV12-3 or TRBV12-4 and TRBJ1-6; no reliable D call. The ends were cut back, 6 bases at V and 6 bases at J, with 9 bases in the middle. There are 13 residues in the CDR3.

The chain is built from TRBV30 and TRBJ1-3; D gene ambiguous. V lost 0 bases and J lost 0, with 9 bases in between. Germline CDR1 reads GTSNPN; CDR2 reads SVGIG (reference sequence). The CDR3 has 15 residues. CDR3 in DNA: TGTGCCTGGAGTGTGGCACTATTCTCTGGAAACACCATATATTTT. It codes for CAWSVALFSGNTIYF. Using reference TRBV30 and TRBJ1-3 for the parts outside the CDR3, the full variable domain is SQTIHQWPATLVQPVGSPLSLECTVEGTSNPNLYWYRQAAGRGLQLLFYSVGIGQISSEVPQNLSASRPQDRQFILSSKKLLLSDSGFYLCAWSVALFSGNTIYFGEGSWLTVV.

This clonotype showed up many times. The V and J genes are TRBV4-3 and TRBJ1-5, with D unresolved. The CDR3 has 17 amino acids. V gave up 4 bases and J gave up 1 base, with 17 bases separating them. Germline V gene sequence: CDR1 LGHNA, CDR2 YSLEER. Here the CDR3 reads CASSPRDGPKSNQPQHF. In DNA, the CDR3 is TGCGCCAGCAGCCCTAGAGACGGCCCGAAGAGCAATCAGCCCCAGCATTTT.